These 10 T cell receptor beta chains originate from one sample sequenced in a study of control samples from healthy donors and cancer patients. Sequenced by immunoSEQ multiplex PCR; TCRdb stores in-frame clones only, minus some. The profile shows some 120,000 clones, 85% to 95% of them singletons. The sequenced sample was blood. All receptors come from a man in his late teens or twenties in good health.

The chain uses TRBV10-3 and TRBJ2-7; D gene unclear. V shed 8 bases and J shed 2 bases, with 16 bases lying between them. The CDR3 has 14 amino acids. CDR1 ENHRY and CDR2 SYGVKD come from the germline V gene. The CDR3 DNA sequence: TGTGCCATCGGCCCCGGGTTGAAACCCTACGAGCAGTACTTC. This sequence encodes CAIGPGLKPYEQYF.

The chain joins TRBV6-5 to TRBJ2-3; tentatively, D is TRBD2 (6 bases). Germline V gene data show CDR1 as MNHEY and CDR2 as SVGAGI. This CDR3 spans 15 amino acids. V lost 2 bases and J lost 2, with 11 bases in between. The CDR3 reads CASSYRGVSTDTQYF. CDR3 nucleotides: TGTGCCAGCAGTTACCGCGGGGTCTCCACAGATACGCAGTATTTT.

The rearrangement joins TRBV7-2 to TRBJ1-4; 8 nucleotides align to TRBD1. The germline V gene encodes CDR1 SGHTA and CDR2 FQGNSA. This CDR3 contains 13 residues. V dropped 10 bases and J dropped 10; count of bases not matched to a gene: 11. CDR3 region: CATNRGDYGKLFF. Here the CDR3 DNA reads TGTGCCACCAACAGGGGGGACTACGGAAAACTGTTTTTT.

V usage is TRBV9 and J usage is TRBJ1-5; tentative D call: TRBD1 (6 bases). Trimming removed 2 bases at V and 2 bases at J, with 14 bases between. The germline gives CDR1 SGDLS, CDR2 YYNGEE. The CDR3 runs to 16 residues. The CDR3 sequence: CASSVEGRGGNQPQHF. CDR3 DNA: TGTGCCAGCAGCGTCGAGGGCAGGGGAGGCAATCAGCCCCAGCATTTT. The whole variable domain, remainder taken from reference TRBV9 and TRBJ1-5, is DSGVTQTPKHLITATGQRVTLRCSPRSGDLSVYWYQQSLDQGLQFLIQYYNGEERAKGNILERFSAQQFPDLHSELNLSSLELGDSALYFCASSVEGRGGNQPQHFGDGTRLSIL.

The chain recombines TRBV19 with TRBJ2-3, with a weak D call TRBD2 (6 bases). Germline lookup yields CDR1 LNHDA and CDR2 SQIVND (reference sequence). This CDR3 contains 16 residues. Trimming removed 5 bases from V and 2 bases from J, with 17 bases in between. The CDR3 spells CASSPEAGPLTDTQYF. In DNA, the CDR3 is TGTGCCAGTAGTCCGGAAGCGGGCCCTCTCACAGATACGCAGTATTTT.

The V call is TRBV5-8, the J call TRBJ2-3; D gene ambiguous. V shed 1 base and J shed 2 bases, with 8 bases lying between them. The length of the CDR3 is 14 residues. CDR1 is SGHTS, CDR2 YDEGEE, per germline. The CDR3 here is CASSLNFLTDTQYF. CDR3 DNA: TGTGCCAGCAGCTTGAACTTCCTCACAGATACGCAGTATTTT.

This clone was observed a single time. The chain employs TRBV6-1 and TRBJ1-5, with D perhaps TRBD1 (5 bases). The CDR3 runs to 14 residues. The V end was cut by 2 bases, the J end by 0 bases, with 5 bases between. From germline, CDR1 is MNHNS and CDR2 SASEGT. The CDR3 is CASSEQGSNQPQHF. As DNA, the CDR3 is TGTGCCAGCAGTGAACAGGGTAGCAATCAGCCCCAGCATTTT.

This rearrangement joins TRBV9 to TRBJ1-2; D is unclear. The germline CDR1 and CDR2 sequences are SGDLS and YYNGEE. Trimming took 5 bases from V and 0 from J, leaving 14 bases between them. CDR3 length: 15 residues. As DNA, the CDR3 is TGTGCCAGCAGGACCGAGGCCCGTTCTAACTATGGCTACACCTTC. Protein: CASRTEARSNYGYTF.

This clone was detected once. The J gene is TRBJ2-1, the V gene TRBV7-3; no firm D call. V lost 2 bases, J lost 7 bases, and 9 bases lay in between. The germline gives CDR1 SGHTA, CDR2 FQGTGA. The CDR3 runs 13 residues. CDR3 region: CASSLGPKNEQFF. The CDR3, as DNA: TGTGCCAGCAGCTTAGGGCCCAAGAATGAGCAGTTCTTC.

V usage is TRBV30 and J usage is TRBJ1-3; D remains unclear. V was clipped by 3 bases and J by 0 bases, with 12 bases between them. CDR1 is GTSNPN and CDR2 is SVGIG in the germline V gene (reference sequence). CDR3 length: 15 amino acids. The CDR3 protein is CAWRATAGSGNTIYF. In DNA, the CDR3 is TGTGCCTGGAGGGCTACAGCGGGCTCTGGAAACACCATATATTTT.